A single sample gave rise to the 9 T cell receptor beta chains below, sequenced in a study of OX40 agonist ivuxolimab in advanced cancers. TCRdb's copy holds only in-frame clones and misses some; the assay was immunoSEQ multiplex PCR. This table has some 80,000 clones, around 90% appearing once. The sample was CD4+ or CD8+ T cells sorted from blood, taken in a trial of the OX40 agonist ivuxolimab. All receptors derive from an adult with an advanced solid tumor such as melanoma, head and neck, liver or kidney cancer.

The CDR3 nucleotides are TGTGCCAGCTCACCACCTTCAACAGGGAGTCGCTATGGCTACACCTTC. Its translation: CASSPPSTGSRYGYTF. The V gene is TRBV18, the J gene TRBJ1-2; a weak D match, TRBD1 (6 bases). Germline V lookup: CDR1 KGHSH, CDR2 LQKENI. The V gene lost 0 bases and the J gene lost 4 bases, with 15 bases spanning the gap. This CDR3 spans 16 amino acids.

CDR3 nucleotide sequence: TGTGCCAGCGGTCGCCGGGACCCTGGAAACACCATATATTTT. Protein sequence: CASGRRDPGNTIYF. The chain has TRBV6-5 and TRBJ1-3, with D perhaps matching TRBD1 (5 bases). CDR1 MNHEY and CDR2 SVGAGI come from the germline V gene. The germline V and J ends were trimmed by 8 bases and 2 bases, with 13 bases remaining between them. The CDR3 has 14 amino acids.

This chain links TRBV28 with TRBJ2-7; 11 bases are shared with TRBD2. Germline V gene lookup returns CDR1 MDHEN and CDR2 SYDVKM. This CDR3 has 15 residues. Trimming cost V 6 bases and J 0 bases; bases outside gene matches: 4. CDR3 coding DNA: TGTGCCAGCAGCTCTAGCGGGAGGCCCTCCTACGAGCAGTACTTC. Translated: CASSSSGRPSYEQYF.

CDR3 DNA sequence: TGCGCCAGCAGCTTGGGACAGGGGGCGGGTCAGTACTTC. This codes for CASSLGQGAGQYF. The chain employs TRBV5-1 and TRBJ2-7, with 10 bases identical to TRBD1. Germline values: CDR1 SGHRS, CDR2 YFSETQ. This CDR3 spans 13 amino acids. V dropped 0 bases and J dropped 10; count of bases not matched to a gene: 4.

This chain joins TRBV2 and TRBJ1-3; TRBD1 is a possible D gene (6 bases). Trimming cost V 4 bases and J 0 bases, with 16 bases left between them. The CDR3 has 17 residues. The germline V gene encodes CDR1 SNHLY and CDR2 FYNNEI. The CDR3 DNA reads as TGTGCCAGCAGTGGACAGCCGGGGGGGCGCTCTGGAAACACCATATATTTT. It yields the protein CASSGQPGGRSGNTIYF.

The rearrangement links TRBV7-2 to TRBJ2-1, with D perhaps given as TRBD1 or TRBD2 (6 bases each). V lost 5 bases, J lost 5 bases, and 22 bases lay in between. This CDR3 comprises 17 residues. Per the germline V gene, CDR1 is SGHTA and CDR2 is FQGNSA. The CDR3 loop is CASSPQGQERVNNEQFF. CDR3 coding DNA: TGTGCCAGCAGCCCCCAGGGGCAAGAGCGGGTAAACAATGAGCAGTTCTTC.

CDR3 nucleotide sequence: TGCGCCAGCAGCTTGGTAGGGACAGAGTACGAGCAGTACTTC. It specifies CASSLVGTEYEQYF. The genes are TRBV5-1 and TRBJ2-7; 7 nucleotides agree with TRBD1. After removal of 0 bases from V and 4 bases from J, the junction contained 4 bases not matched to a gene. The CDR3 totals 14 residues. CDR1 and CDR2 from the germline V gene are SGHRS and YFSETQ.

The chain links TRBV5-1 to TRBJ2-3; D possibly matches TRBD1 or TRBD2 (5 bases each). CDR3 length: 14 amino acids. Trimming shortened V by 5 bases and J by 2 bases, and 12 bases separated the two germline ends. CDR1 is SGHRS, CDR2 YFSETQ, per germline. The CDR3 DNA reads TGCGCCAGCAGATGGGACGGGGACACAGATACGCAGTATTTT. Its translation: CASRWDGDTDTQYF.

V gene TRBV7-3 combines with J gene TRBJ2-1; 9 bases match TRBD2. V trimming: 3 bases; J trimming: 6 bases; junction bases outside the gene matches: 6. Germline V gene sequence: CDR1 SGHTA, CDR2 FQGTGA. This CDR3 has 15 amino acids. CDR3 loop: CASSFGGRVGNEQFF. CDR3 bases: TGTGCCAGCAGCTTTGGCGGGAGGGTTGGCAATGAGCAGTTCTTC. Full variable domain (remainder filled in from reference TRBV7-3 and TRBJ2-1): GAGVSQTPSNKVTEKGKYVELRCDPISGHTALYWYRQSLGQGPEFLIYFQGTGAADDSGLPNDRFFAVRPEGSVSTLKIQRTERGDSAVYLCASSFGGRVGNEQFFGPGTRLTVL.